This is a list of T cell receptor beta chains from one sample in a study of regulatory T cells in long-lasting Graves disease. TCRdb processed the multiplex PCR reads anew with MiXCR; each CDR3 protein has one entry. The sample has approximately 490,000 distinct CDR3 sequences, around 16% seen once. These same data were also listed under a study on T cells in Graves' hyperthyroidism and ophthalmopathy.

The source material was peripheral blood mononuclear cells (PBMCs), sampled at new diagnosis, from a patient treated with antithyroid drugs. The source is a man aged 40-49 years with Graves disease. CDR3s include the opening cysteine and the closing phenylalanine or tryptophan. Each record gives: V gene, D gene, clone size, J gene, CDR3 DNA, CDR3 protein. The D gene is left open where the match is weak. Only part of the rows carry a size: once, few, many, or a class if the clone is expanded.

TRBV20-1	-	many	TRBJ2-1	TGCAGTGCTAGTTGGCTATACAATGAGCAGTTCTTC	CSASWLYNEQFF
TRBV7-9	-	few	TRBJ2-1	TGTGCCAGCAGCTTAGTGGCCAGCAATGAGCAGTTCTTC	CASSLVASNEQFF
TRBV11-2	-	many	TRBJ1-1	TGTGCCAGCAGCTTAGGCAGGTACACTGAAGCTTTCTTT	CASSLGRYTEAFF
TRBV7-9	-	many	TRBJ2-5	TGTGCCAGCAGCTTAGGGCGGACACCGCAAGAGACCCAGTACTTC	CASSLGRTPQETQYF
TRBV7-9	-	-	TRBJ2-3	TGTGCCAGCAGCTCCCGGGGGGACAACACAGATACGCAGTATTTT	CASSSRGDNTDTQYF
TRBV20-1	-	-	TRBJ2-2	TGCAGTGCCCCTCTCCAGGCGGGAAGGCCCGGGGAGCTGTTTTTT	CSAPLQAGRPGELFF
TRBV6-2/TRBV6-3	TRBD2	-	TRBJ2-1	TGTGCCAGCACTCCAGGGACTAGCGGGACAGACTCCTACAATGAGCAGTTCTTC	CASTPGTSGTDSYNEQFF
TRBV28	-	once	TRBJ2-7	TGTGCCAGCAGCCTGTCGTTTGCGGAGCAGTACTTC	CASSLSFAEQYF
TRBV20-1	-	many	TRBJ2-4	TGCAGTGCCAGACCTCGGGACGGAGCCAAAAACATTCAGTACTTC	CSARPRDGAKNIQYF
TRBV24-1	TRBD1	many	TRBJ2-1	TGTGCCACCAGTGATCTGACAGGGTATAATGGTCCTAAGCAGTTCTTC	CATSDLTGYNGPKQFF
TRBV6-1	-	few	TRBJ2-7	TGTGCCAGCCCCCAGGACGGAATCCTTTCCTACGAGCAGTACTTC	CASPQDGILSYEQYF
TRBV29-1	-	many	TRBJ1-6	TGCAGCGTCGCGGACGGCCTGGGGTCACCCCTCCACTTT	CSVADGLGSPLHF
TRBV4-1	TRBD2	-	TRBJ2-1	TGCGCCAGCAGCCAAGATCCGGCGGTTTGGAGCGGGAGCGGCAATGAGCAGCTCTTC	CASSQDPAVWSGSGNEQLF
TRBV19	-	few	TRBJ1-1	TGTGCCAGTAGTATGGTAGGATGGACTGAAGCTTTCTTT	CASSMVGWTEAFF
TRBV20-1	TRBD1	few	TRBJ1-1	TGCAGTGCTAGAACCGGGGGACAGAGGAACACTGAAGCTTTCTTT	CSARTGGQRNTEAFF
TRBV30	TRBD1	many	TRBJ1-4	TGTGCCTGGAGGCGGACAGGGGTGTCTGAAAAACTGTTTTTT	CAWRRTGVSEKLFF
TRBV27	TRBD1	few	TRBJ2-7	TGTGCCAGCAGTTTAGCCCGACAGGGATCCGAGCAGTACTTC	CASSLARQGSEQYF
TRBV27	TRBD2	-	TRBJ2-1	TGTGCCAGCGTAGCGGGGGATAGCTCCTACAATGAGCAGTTCTTC	CASVAGDSSYNEQFF
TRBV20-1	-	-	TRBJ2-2	TGCAGTGCTAGAGACAGGTGGAGATCTACCGGGGAGCTGTTTTTT	CSARDRWRSTGELFF
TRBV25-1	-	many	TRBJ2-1	TGTGCCAGCAGTGCGCGGACAGACAATGAGCAGTTCTTC	CASSARTDNEQFF
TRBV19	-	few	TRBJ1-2	TGTGCCAGTAGTATAGCGGCAGCAGCCTATGGCTACACCTTC	CASSIAAAAYGYTF
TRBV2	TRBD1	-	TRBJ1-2	TGTGCCAGCAGTGAAGGACAGGGTTTCAGTGGCTACACCTTC	CASSEGQGFSGYTF
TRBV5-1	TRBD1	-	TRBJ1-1	TGCGCCAGCAGCTTGGATGGACAGGGAAGTGAAGCTTTCTTT	CASSLDGQGSEAFF
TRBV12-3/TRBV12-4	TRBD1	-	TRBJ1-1	TGTGCCAGCAGTTTCCGGACAGGGAACACTGAAGCTTTCTTT	CASSFRTGNTEAFF
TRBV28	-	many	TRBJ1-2	TGTGCCAGCAGCCCACCGGGAGCCTATGGCTACACCTTC	CASSPPGAYGYTF
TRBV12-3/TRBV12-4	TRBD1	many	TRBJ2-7	TGTGCCAGCAGGAATTCCGGGACAGGGGCCTACGAGCAGTACTTC	CASRNSGTGAYEQYF
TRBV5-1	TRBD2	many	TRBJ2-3	TGCGCCAGCAGCTTGCTAGCGGACCGCACAGATACGCAGTATTTT	CASSLLADRTDTQYF
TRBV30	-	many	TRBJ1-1	TGTGCCTGGAGTGTAAAAACTGAAGCTTTCTTT	CAWSVKTEAFF